Listed below are T cell receptor beta chains from one sample, sequenced in a study of shared clonotypes between healthy human individuals. Produced via immunoSEQ multiplex PCR; TCRdb's table is partial and in-frame only. The sample has about 2.2 million clones, just under 95% seen once; the top ten hold around 1.7%. Sample: naive CD8+ T cells from PBMCs. Source of these receptors: a man aged 18 to 30 in good health. Some clones in this sample may be carry-over from other donors' samples. Each CDR3 is given with its conserved first and last residue. A D gene is named only where the DNA matches it firmly. A clone size is listed for some rows: how often the clone was seen (once, few, many), or a class if it is expanded.

j_gene | d_gene | abundance | v_gene | len | CDR3aa | CDR3nt
TRBJ2-7 | TRBD2 | . | TRBV27 | 19 | CASSPSGTSGRGLAYEQYF | TGTGCCAGCAGCCCATCCGGGACTAGCGGGAGAGGGCTAGCCTACGAGCAGTACTTC
TRBJ1-2 | TRBD1 | . | TRBV15 | 15 | CATSRDVLRGDGYTF | TGTGCCACCAGCAGAGACGTGCTCAGGGGGGATGGCTACACCTTC
TRBJ2-1 | TRBD2 | . | TRBV10-3 | 15 | CAISWTSGSVNEQFF | TGTGCCATCAGTTGGACTAGCGGGAGTGTCAATGAGCAGTTCTTC
TRBJ2-1 | TRBD2 | . | TRBV28 | 17 | CASRRKPGLAGVNEQFF | TGTGCCAGCAGAAGAAAGCCGGGACTAGCGGGAGTCAATGAGCAGTTCTTC
TRBJ2-5 | . | . | TRBV7-7 | 15 | CASSLGLSPGGTQYF | TGTGCCAGCAGCTTAGGCCTATCCCCGGGTGGGACCCAGTACTTC
TRBJ2-3 | . | . | TRBV15 | 15 | CATSRGQPSTDTQYF | TGTGCCACCAGCAGAGGACAGCCCAGCACAGATACGCAGTATTTT
TRBJ2-2 | . | once | TRBV5-1 | 18 | CASSSHRASPSNTGELFF | TGCGCCAGCAGCTCACACAGGGCGTCACCTTCGAACACCGGGGAGCTGTTTTTT
TRBJ2-1 | . | . | TRBV7-2 | 17 | CASSHPPTVGGYNEQFF | TGTGCCAGCAGCCATCCCCCGACAGTTGGGGGGTACAATGAGCAGTTCTTC
TRBJ2-1 | TRBD2 | . | TRBV7-6 | 17 | CASSPAPSGRNRYEQFF | TGTGCCAGCAGTCCGGCCCCTAGCGGGCGTAATCGGTATGAGCAGTTCTTC
TRBJ2-7 | TRBD1 | . | TRBV10-3 | 15 | CAISESGTGVYEQYF | TGTGCCATCAGTGAGTCCGGGACAGGGGTATACGAGCAGTACTTC
TRBJ2-7 | . | . | TRBV10-2 | 15 | CASSEYWDIPYEQYF | TGCGCCAGCAGTGAGTACTGGGACATCCCCTACGAGCAGTACTTC